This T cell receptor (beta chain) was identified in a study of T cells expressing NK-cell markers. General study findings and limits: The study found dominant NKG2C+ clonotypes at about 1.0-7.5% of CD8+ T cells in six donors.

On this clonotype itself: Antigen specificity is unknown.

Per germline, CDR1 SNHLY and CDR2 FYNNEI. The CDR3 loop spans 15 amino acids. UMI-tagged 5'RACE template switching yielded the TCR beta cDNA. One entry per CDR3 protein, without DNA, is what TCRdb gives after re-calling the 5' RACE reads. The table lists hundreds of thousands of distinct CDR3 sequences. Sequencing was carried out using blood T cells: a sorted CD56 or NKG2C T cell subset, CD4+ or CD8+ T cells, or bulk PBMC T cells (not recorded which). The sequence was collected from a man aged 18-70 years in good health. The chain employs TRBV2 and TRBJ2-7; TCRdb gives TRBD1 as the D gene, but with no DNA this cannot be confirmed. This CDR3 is CASSDGAGRGYEQYF.